This T cell receptor (beta chain) was sequenced for a study of technical replicates of blood from several donors. Germline values: CDR1 SEHNR, CDR2 FQNEAQ (reference sequence). Between the trimmed V and J ends, which lost 5 bases and 2 bases, there was a span of 13 bases. This CDR3 contains 14 residues. Profiled with immunoSEQ multiplex PCR; TCRdb holds only in-frame clones, not every one. The sample yields 98,000 or so clones, approximately 95% seen once. V is TRBV7-9 and J is TRBJ2-7; possible D gene TRBD1, 6 bases. Sequenced sample: T cells isolated from PBMCs. This TCR was recovered from a human donor in good health. CDR3 region: CASSRQVQPYEQYF. CDR3 nucleotide sequence: TGTGCCAGCAGCCGACAGGTTCAACCCTACGAGCAGTACTTC. The full variable domain, with the rest looked up from reference TRBV7-9 and TRBJ2-7, is DTGVSQNPRHKITKRGQNVTFRCDPISEHNRLYWYRQTLGQGPEFLTYFQNEAQLEKSRLLSDRFSAERPKGSFSTLEIQRTEQGDSAMYLCASSRQVQPYEQYFGPGTRLTVT.